This TCR beta chain was documented in a study of response to subunit inactivated influenza vaccine. General study points: Each seasonal influenza vaccination, the authors suggested, recruits few new T cells.

V shed 0 bases and J shed 1 base, with 14 bases lying between them. From germline, CDR1 is SGDLS and CDR2 YYNGEE. The CDR3 consists of 17 residues. TCRdb recomputed calls from the RT-PCR reads with MiXCR, one row per CDR3 protein. The sample lists approximately 200,000 distinct CDR3 sequences, about an eighth occurring once. About this clonotype itself: The antigen is undetermined.

The V gene is TRBV9, the J gene TRBJ2-1, with D perhaps TRBD1 (5 bases). This sequence originates from a man aged 45-60 years who received an inactivated influenza vaccine. The sample here was CD8+ T cells sorted from PBMCs, taken about 5 days after vaccination. CDR3 nucleotides: TGTGCCAGCAGCGTAGCCATCAAGGCAGGGTCCTACAATGAGCAGTTCTTC. The encoded protein is CASSVAIKAGSYNEQFF. Based on the CDR3 plus reference TRBV9 and TRBJ2-1, the full variable domain is DSGVTQTPKHLITATGQRVTLRCSPRSGDLSVYWYQQSLDQGLQFLIQYYNGEERAKGNILERFSAQQFPDLHSELNLSSLELGDSALYFCASSVAIKAGSYNEQFFGPGTRLTVL.